Listed here are 10 T cell receptor beta chains from one sample, sequenced in a study of shared clonotypes between healthy human individuals. Assay used: immunoSEQ multiplex PCR; TCRdb lists only in-frame clones, some missing. The sample lists about 690,000 clones, 90% occurring once. Specimen: memory CD8+ T cells from PBMCs. Subset meaning: CD45RO+ cells pooled with CCR7-negative TemRA cells. These receptors were collected from a man aged 18 to 29 in good health. Some clones in this sample may be carry-over from other donors' samples.

The chain employs TRBV4-1 and TRBJ2-7; no firm D call. Germline V gives CDR1 MGHRA, CDR2 YSYEKL. The V end was cut by 1 base, the J end by 3 bases, with 7 bases between. This CDR3 has 13 amino acids. The CDR3 here is CASSQGIGYEQYF. The CDR3 DNA reads as TGCGCCAGCAGCCAAGGGATTGGCTACGAGCAGTACTTC.

The chain carries TRBV5-6 and TRBJ2-7; D remains ambiguous. The germline V gene encodes CDR1 SGHDT and CDR2 YYEEEE. The CDR3 spans 12 residues. V lost 6 bases and J lost 1, with 8 bases in between. CDR3 DNA sequence: TGTGCCAGCAAGGACGGTTCCTACGAGCAGTACTTC. It translates to CASKDGSYEQYF.

The chain recombines TRBV27 with TRBJ2-7, with a possible D match to TRBD1 (6 bases). There are 14 residues in the CDR3. Germline V gives CDR1 MNHEY, CDR2 SMNVEV (reference sequence). V was clipped by 5 bases and J by 2 bases, with 13 bases between them. The CDR3 protein is CASSAYRVPYEQYF. CDR3 nucleotides: TGTGCCAGCAGTGCCTACAGGGTCCCCTACGAGCAGTACTTC.

The chain recombines TRBV7-9 with TRBJ2-7; perhaps TRBD1 as D (7 bases). The length of the CDR3 is 16 residues. V gave up 5 bases and J gave up 0 bases, with 17 bases separating them. Germline CDR1 and CDR2: SEHNR and FQNEAQ (reference sequence). This CDR3 reads CASSQGVAEGSYEQYF. DNA for the CDR3: TGTGCCAGCAGCCAGGGGGTAGCGGAGGGCTCCTACGAGCAGTACTTC.

The chain uses TRBV10-3 and TRBJ1-1; D not certain. The CDR3 spans 16 residues. V was shortened by 7 bases and J by 1 base, with 19 bases between the two germline ends. The germline CDR1 and CDR2 sequences are ENHRY and SYGVKD. CDR3 DNA sequence: TGTGCCATCACGGCGGCAGAAGATTCTCCGAACACTGAAGCTTTCTTT. Translated: CAITAAEDSPNTEAFF.

V gene TRBV11-2 combines with J gene TRBJ2-4, with D possibly TRBD2 on 6 matching bases. This CDR3 comprises 12 residues. Germline V lookup: CDR1 SGHAT, CDR2 FQNNGV. V was shortened by 7 bases and J by 4 bases, with 8 bases between the two germline ends. In DNA, the CDR3 is TGTGCCAGCACCGGGACTAAAAACATTCAGTACTTC. It is translated as CASTGTKNIQYF.

This clone was picked up one time. The rearrangement uses TRBV28 and TRBJ1-2; D not certain. The V gene lost 2 bases and the J gene lost 5 bases, with 21 bases spanning the gap. The CDR3 is 17 residues long. Germline loops: CDR1 MDHEN, CDR2 SYDVKM. The DNA for the CDR3 is TGTGCCAGCAGTTTAGACCAAGCTCGGGAGGCTTCTTATGGCTACACCTTC. Translating gives CASSLDQAREASYGYTF.

On this clone: A far bigger clonotype differs at one base, so this is likely a read error. The identical CDR3 is also encoded by other nucleotide sequences in the sample. This sequence joins TRBV7-7 and TRBJ2-7; D may be TRBD2 (6 bases). From germline, CDR1 is SSHAT and CDR2 FNYEAQ (reference sequence). The germline V and J ends were trimmed by 5 bases and 5 bases, with 13 bases remaining between them. The CDR3 runs 13 residues. CDR3 protein: CASSEGTLHEQYF. Here the CDR3 DNA reads TGTGCCAGCAGCGAGGGGACTCTCCACGAGCAGTACTTC. Based on the CDR3 plus reference TRBV7-7 and TRBJ2-7, the full variable domain is GAGVSQSPRYKVTKRGQDVTLRCDPISSHATLYWYQQALGQGPEFLTYFNYEAQPDKSGLPSDRFSAERPEGSISTLTIQRTEQRDSAMYRCASSEGTLHEQYFGPGTRLTVT.

A note on this clone: At the DNA level, this CDR3 is encoded by other sequences in the same sample as well. CDR3 region: CASSYLRANTGELFF. The CDR3 DNA sequence: TGTGCCAGCAGTTATCTCAGGGCGAACACCGGGGAGCTGTTTTTT. The J gene is TRBJ2-2, the V gene TRBV6-5, with D tentatively TRBD1 (5 bases). This CDR3 has 15 amino acids. Trimming left V 3 bases short and J 0 bases short, with 8 bases between. Germline CDR1 reads MNHEY; CDR2 reads SVGAGI.

Concerning this clone itself: Other DNA sequences within the sample encode an identical CDR3. The V call is TRBV9, the J call TRBJ1-1, with a possible D match to TRBD1 (6 bases). Germline V gene sequence: CDR1 SGDLS, CDR2 YYNGEE. The CDR3 loop spans 14 amino acids. The V end was cut by 0 bases, the J end by 5 bases, with 11 bases between. The CDR3 spells CASSVGGGSTEAFF. The DNA of the CDR3 is TGTGCCAGCAGCGTAGGAGGGGGTTCGACTGAAGCTTTCTTT.